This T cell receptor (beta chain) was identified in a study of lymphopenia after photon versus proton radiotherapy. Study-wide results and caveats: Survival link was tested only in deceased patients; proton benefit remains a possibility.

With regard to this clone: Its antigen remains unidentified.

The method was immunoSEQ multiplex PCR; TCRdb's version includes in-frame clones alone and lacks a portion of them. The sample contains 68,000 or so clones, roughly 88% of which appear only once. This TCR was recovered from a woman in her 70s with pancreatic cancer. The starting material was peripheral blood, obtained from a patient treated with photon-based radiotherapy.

The CDR3 is CASSGRGVGTEAFF. Here the CDR3 DNA reads TGTGCCAGCAGCGGTAGGGGCGTTGGAACTGAAGCTTTCTTT. The J gene is TRBJ1-1, the V gene TRBV5-4; the D gene is possibly TRBD1 (5 bases). The germline V and J ends were trimmed by 4 bases and 5 bases, with 15 bases remaining between them. Germline CDR1 reads SGHNT; CDR2 reads YYREEE (reference sequence). The CDR3 is 14 residues long. Supplemented by reference TRBV5-4 and TRBJ1-1, the full variable domain reads ETGVTQSPTHLIKTRGQQVTLRCSSQSGHNTVSWYQQALGQGPQFIFQYYREEENGRGNFPPRFSGLQFPNYSSELNVNALELDDSALYLCASSGRGVGTEAFFGQGTRLTVV.